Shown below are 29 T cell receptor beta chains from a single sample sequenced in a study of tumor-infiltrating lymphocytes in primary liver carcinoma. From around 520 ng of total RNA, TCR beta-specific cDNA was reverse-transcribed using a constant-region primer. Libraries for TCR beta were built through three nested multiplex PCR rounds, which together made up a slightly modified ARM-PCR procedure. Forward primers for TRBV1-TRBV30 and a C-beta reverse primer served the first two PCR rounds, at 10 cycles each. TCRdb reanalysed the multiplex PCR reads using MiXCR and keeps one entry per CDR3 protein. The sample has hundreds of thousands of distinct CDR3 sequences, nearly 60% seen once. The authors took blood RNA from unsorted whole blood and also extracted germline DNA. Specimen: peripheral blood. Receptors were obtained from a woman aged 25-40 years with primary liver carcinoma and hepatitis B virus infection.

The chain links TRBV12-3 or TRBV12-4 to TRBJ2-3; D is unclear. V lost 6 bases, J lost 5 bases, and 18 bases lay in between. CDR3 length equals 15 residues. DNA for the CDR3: TGTGCCAGCAGAACCGAGGATAGAGAAAGAGATACGCAGTATTTT. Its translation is CASRTEDRERDTQYF.

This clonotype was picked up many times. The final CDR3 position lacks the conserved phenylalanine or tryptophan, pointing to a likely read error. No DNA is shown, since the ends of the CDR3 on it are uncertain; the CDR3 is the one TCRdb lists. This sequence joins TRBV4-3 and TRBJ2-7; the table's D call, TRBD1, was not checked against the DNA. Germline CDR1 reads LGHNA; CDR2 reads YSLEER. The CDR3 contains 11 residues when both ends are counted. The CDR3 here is CASSRALTGRI.

The CDR3 sequence is CASSYQGNTEAFF. CDR3 DNA: TGTGCCAGCAGCTATCAGGGAAACACTGAAGCTTTCTTT. This rearrangement joins TRBV7-8 to TRBJ1-1; D might be TRBD1 (5 bases). The CDR3 spans 13 residues. Germline V gene sequence: CDR1 SGHVS, CDR2 FQNEAQ. The V gene lost 4 bases and the J gene lost 2 bases, with 8 bases spanning the gap.

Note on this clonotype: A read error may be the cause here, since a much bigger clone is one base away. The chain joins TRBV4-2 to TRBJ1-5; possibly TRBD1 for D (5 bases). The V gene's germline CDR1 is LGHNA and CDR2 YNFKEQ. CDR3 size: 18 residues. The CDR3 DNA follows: TGTGCCATCAGCCAAGACATCGATAAGGGGCCTTACAATCAGCCCCAGCATTTT. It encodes CAISQDIDKGPYNQPQHF.

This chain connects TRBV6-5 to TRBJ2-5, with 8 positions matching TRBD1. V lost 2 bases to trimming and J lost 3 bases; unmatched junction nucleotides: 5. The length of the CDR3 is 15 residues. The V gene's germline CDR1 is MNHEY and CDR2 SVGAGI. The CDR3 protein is CASSYGYRGEETQYF. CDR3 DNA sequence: TGTGCCAGCAGTTACGGATACAGGGGGGAAGAGACCCAGTACTTC.

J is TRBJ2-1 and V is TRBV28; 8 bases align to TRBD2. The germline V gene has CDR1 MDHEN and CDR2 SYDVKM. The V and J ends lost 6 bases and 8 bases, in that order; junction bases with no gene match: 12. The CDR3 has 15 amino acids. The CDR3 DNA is TGTGCCAGCAGAACACCTGTCCCGACTAGCGATGAGCAGTTCTTC. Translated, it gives CASRTPVPTSDEQFF.

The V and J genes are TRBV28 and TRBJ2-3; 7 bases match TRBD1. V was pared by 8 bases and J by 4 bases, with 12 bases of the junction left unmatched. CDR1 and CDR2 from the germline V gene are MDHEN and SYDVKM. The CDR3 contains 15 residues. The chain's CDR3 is CASSKEGGWADTQYF. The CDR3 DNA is TGTGCCAGCTCCAAGGAAGGGGGCTGGGCAGATACGCAGTATTTT. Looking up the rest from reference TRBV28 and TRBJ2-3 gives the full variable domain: DVKVTQSSRYLVKRTGEKVFLECVQDMDHENMFWYRQDPGLGLRLIYFSYDVKMKEKGDIPEGYSVSREKKERFSLILESASTNQTSMYLCASSKEGGWADTQYFGPGTRLTVL.

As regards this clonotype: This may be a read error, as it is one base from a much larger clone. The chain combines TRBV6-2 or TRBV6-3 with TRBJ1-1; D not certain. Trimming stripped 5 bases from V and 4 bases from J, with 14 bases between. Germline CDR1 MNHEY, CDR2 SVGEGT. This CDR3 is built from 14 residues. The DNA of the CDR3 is TGTGCCAGCAGTCCGTCAGACGGGAGCACTGAAGCTTTCTTT. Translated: CASSPSDGSTEAFF.

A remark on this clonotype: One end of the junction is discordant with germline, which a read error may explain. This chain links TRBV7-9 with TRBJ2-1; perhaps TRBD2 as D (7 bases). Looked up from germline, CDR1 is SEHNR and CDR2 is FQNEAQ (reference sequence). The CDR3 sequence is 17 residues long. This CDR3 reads CVSSLERGRAPYNEQFF. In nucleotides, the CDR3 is TGTGTCAGCAGTTTAGAGAGGGGGAGGGCCCCCTACAATGAGCAGTTCTTC. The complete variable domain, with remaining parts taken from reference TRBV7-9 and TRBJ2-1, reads DTGVSQNPRHKITKRGQNVTFRCDPISEHNRLYWYRQTLGQGPEFLTYFQNEAQLEKSRLLSDRFSAERPKGSFSTLEIQRTEQGDSAMYLCVSSLERGRAPYNEQFFGPGTRLTVL.

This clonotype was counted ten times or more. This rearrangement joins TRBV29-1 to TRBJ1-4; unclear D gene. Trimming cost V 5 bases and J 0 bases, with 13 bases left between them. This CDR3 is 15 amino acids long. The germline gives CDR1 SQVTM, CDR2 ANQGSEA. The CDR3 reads CSVTVTASTNEKLFF. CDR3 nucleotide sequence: TGCAGCGTTACCGTGACGGCCTCAACTAATGAAAAACTGTTTTTT.

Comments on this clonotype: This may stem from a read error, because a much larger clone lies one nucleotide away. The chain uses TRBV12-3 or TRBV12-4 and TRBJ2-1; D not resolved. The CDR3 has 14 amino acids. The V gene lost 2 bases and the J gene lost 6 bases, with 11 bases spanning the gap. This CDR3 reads CASSLSGRSNEQFF. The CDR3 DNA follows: TGTGCCAGCAGTTTATCCGGACGGAGCAATGAGCAGTTCTTC.

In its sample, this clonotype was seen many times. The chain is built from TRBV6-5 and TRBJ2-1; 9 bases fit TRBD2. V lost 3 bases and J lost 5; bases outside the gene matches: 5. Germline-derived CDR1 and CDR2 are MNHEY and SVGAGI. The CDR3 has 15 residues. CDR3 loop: CASSYGLARNNEQFF. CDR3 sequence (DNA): TGTGCCAGCAGTTATGGACTAGCGAGAAACAATGAGCAGTTCTTC.

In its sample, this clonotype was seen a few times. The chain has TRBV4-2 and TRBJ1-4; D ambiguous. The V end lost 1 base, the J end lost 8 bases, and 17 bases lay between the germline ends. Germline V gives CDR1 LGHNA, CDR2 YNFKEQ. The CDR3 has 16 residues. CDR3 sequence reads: CASSQGARHLNEKLFF. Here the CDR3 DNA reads TGTGCCAGCAGCCAAGGGGCCAGACATTTGAACGAAAAACTGTTTTTT.

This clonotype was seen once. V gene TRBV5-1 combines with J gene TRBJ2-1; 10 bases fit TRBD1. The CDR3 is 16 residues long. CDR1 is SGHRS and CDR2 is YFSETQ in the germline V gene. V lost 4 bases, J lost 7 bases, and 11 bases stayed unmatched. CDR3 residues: CASSSYRDRGSNEQFF. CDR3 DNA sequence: TGCGCCAGCAGCAGTTACCGGGACAGGGGATCTAATGAGCAGTTCTTC.

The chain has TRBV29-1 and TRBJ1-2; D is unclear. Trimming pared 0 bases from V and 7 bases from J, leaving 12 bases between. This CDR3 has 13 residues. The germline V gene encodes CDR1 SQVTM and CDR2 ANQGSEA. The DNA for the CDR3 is TGCAGCGTTGAAGATGGAGCTTGGGGTGGCTACACCTTC. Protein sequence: CSVEDGAWGGYTF.

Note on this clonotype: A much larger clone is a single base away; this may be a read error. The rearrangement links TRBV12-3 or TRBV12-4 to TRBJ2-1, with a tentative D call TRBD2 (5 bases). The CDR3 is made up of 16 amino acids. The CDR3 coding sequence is TGTGCCGGCAGTCCCCATTGGGGAGCGTCCTACAATGAGCAGTTCTTC. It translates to CAGSPHWGASYNEQFF.

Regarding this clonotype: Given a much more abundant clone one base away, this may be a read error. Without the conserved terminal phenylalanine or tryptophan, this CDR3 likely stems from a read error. The DNA of the CDR3 is TGTGCCAGCAGTTTGGACAGATACAATCAGCCCCAGCATTAT. This encodes CASSLDRYNQPQHY. V is TRBV6-2 or TRBV6-3 and J is TRBJ1-5; tentative D call: TRBD1 (6 bases). Between the trimmed V and J ends, which lost 4 bases and 3 bases, there was a span of 10 bases. CDR3 length: 14 amino acids. The germline V gene encodes CDR1 MNHEY and CDR2 SVGEGT.

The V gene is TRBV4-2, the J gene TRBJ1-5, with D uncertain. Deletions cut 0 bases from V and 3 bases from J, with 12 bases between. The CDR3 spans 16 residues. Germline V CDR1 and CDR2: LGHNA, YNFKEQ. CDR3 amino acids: CASSQDQAGLNQPQHF. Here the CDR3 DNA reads TGTGCCAGCAGCCAAGATCAGGCAGGTCTCAATCAGCCCCAGCATTTT.

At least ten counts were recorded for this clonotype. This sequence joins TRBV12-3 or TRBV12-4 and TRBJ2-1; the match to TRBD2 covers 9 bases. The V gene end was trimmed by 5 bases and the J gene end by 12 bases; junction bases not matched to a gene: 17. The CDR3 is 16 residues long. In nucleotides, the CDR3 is TGTGCCAGCAGTCCAGGGTTTGGTAGCGGGAGTCTTGGGCAGTTCTTC. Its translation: CASSPGFGSGSLGQFF.

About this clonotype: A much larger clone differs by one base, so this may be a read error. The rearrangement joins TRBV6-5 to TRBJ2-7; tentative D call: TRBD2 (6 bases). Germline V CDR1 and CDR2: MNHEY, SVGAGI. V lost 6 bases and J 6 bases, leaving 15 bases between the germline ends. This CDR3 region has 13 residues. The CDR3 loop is CASRRDQTFEQYF. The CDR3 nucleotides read TGTGCCAGCAGGCGGGACCAGACCTTCGAGCAGTACTTC.

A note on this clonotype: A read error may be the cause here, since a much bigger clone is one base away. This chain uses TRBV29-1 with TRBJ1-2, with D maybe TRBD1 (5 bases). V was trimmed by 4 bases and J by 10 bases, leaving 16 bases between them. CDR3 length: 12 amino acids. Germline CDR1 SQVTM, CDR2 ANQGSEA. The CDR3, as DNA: TGCAGCGTTGCCGGCAGGGAGCGTGTCTACACCTTC. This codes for CSVAGRERVYTF. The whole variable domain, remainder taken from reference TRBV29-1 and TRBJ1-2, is SAVISQKPSRDICQRGTSLTIQCQVDSQVTMMFWYRQQPGQSLTLIATANQGSEATYESGFVIDKFPISRPNLTFSTLTVSNMSPEDSSIYLCSVAGRERVYTFGSGTRLTVV.

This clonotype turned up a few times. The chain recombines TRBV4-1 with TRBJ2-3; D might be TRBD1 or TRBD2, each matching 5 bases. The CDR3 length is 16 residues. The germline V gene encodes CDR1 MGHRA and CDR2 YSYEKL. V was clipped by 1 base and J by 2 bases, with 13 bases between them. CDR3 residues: CASSQGAGTTTDTQYF. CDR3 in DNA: TGCGCCAGCAGCCAAGGGGCAGGGACCACCACAGATACGCAGTATTTT.

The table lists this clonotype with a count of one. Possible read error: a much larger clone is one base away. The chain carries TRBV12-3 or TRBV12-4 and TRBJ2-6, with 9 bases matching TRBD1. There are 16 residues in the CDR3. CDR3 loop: CVSSLGTGTGANVLTF. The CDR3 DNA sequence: TGTGTCAGCAGTTTAGGGACAGGGACCGGGGCCAACGTCCTGACTTTC.

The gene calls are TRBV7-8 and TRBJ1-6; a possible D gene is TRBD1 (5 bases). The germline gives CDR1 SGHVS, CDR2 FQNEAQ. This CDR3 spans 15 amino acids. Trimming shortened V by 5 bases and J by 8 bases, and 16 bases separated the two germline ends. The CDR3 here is CASSDFRIGDSPLHF. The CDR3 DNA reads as TGTGCCAGCAGCGATTTTAGAATAGGGGATTCACCCCTCCACTTT.

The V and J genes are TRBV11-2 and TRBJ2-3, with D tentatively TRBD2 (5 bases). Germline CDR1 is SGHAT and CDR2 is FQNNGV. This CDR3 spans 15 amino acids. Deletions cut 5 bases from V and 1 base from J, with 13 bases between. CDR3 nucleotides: TGTGCCAGCAGCCGACTAACCTTTGGCACAGATACGCAGTATTTT. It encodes CASSRLTFGTDTQYF.

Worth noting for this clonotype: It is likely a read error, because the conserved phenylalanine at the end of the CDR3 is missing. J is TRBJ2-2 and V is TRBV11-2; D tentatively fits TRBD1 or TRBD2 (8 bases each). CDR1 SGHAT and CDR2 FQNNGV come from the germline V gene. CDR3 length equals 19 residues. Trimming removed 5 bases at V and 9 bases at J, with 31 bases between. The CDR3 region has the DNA TGTGCCAGCAGCCCTAGGACAGGGCGGCTAGCGGGCAGTACCTGGGAGCTGTTTATT. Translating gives CASSPRTGRLAGSTWELFI.

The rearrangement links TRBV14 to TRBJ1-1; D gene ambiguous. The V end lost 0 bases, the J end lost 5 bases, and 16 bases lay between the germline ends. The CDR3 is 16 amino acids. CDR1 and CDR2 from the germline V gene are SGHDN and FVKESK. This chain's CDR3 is CASSQDRYRRMTEAFF. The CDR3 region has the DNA TGTGCCAGCAGCCAAGATCGGTACAGAAGGATGACTGAAGCTTTCTTT.

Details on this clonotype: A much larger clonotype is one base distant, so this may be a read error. CDR3 loop: CASSKDDRGSIEQYF. The CDR3 DNA is TGCGCCAGCAGCAAGGACGACAGGGGCTCTATCGAGCAGTACTTC. This chain links TRBV4-1 with TRBJ2-7, with 8 positions matching TRBD1. The CDR3 totals 15 residues. Trimming cost V 5 bases and J 6 bases; bases outside gene matches: 12. CDR1 is MGHRA, CDR2 YSYEKL, per germline.

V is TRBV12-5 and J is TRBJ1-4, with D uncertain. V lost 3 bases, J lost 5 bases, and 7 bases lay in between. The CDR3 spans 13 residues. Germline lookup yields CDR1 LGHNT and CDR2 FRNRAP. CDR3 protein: CASGFAGNEKLFF. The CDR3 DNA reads TGTGCTAGTGGTTTTGCGGGGAATGAAAAACTGTTTTTT.